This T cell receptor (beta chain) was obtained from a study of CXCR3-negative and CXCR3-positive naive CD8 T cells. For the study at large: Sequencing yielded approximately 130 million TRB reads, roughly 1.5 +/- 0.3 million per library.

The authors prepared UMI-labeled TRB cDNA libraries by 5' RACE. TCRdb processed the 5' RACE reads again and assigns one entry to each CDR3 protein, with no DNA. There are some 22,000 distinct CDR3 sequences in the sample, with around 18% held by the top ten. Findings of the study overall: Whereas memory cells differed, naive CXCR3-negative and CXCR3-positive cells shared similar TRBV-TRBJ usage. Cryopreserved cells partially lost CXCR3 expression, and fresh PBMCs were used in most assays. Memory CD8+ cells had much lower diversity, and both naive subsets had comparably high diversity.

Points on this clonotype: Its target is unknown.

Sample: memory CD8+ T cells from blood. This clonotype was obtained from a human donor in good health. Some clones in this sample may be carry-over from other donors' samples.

The CDR3: CASMGLTGIDTQYF. This chain joins TRBV19 and TRBJ2-3. Germline V gene data show CDR1 as LNHDA and CDR2 as SQIVND (reference sequence). CDR3 size: 14 residues.